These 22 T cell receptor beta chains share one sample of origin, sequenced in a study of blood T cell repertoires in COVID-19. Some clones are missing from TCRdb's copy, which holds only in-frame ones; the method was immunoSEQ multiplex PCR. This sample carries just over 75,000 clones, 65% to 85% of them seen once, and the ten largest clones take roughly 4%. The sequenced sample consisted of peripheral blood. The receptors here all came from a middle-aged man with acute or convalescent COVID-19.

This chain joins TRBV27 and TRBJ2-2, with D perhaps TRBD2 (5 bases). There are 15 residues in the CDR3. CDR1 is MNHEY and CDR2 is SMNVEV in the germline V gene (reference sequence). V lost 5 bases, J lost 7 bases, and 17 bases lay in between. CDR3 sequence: CASSPRGLSDGELFF. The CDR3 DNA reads TGTGCCAGCAGTCCACGGGGTTTGTCAGACGGGGAGCTGTTTTTT.

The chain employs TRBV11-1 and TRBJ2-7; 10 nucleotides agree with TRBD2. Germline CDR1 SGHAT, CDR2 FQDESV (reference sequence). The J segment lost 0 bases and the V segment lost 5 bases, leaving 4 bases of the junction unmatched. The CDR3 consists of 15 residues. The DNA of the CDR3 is TGTGCCAGCAGCCTTAGCGGGGGGAGCTCCTACGAGCAGTACTTC. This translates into CASSLSGGSSYEQYF.

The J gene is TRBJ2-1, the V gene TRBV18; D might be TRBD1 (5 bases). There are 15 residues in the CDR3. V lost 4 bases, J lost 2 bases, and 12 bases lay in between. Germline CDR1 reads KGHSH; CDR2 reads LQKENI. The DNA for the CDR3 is TGTGCCAGCTCACGGGCTGGGGCACCCTACAATGAGCAGTTCTTC. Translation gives CASSRAGAPYNEQFF.

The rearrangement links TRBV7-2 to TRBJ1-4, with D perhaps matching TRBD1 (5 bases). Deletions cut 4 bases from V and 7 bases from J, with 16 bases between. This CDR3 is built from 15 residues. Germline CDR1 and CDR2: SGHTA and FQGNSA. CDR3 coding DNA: TGTGCCAGCAGCTCCCGGGGGGGTTGGGGTGAAAAACTGTTTTTT. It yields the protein CASSSRGGWGEKLFF.

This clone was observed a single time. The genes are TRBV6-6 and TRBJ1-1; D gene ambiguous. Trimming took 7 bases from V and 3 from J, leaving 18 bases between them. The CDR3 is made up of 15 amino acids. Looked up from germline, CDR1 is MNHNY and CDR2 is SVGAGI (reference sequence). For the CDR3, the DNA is TGTGCCAGCACCAACGGGAGAACGGGAGACACTGAAGCTTTCTTT. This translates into CASTNGRTGDTEAFF.

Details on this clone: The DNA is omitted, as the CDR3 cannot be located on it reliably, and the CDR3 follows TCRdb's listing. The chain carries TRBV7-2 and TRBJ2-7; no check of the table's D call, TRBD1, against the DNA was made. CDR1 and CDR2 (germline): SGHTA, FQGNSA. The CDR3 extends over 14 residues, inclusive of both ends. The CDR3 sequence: CASSFGPGGYEQYF.

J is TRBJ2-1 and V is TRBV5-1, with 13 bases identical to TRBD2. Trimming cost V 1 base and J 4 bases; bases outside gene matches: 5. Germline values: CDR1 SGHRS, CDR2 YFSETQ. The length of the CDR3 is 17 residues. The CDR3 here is CASSLFPGLAGYNEQFF. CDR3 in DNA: TGCGCCAGCAGCTTGTTTCCGGGACTAGCGGGATACAATGAGCAGTTCTTC.

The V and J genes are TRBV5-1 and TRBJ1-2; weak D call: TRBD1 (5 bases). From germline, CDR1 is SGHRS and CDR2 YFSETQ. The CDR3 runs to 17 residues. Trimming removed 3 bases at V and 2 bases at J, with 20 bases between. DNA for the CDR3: TGCGCCAGCAGCTCCCCCAGGGTGGGTCTCCCCAACTATGGCTACACCTTC. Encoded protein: CASSSPRVGLPNYGYTF.

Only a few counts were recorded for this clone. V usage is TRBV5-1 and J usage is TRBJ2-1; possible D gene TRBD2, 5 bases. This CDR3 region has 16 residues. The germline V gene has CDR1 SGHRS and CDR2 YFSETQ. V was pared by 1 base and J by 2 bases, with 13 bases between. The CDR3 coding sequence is TGCGCCAGCAGCTTGTTCGGAGGAGAGGCCTACAATGAGCAGTTCTTC. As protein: CASSLFGGEAYNEQFF.

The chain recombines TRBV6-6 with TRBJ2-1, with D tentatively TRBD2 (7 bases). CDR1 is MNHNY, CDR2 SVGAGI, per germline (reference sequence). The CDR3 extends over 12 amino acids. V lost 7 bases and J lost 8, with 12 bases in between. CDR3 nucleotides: TGTGCCAGCAACCGAGGGGGGGATGAGCAGTTCTTC. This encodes CASNRGGDEQFF.

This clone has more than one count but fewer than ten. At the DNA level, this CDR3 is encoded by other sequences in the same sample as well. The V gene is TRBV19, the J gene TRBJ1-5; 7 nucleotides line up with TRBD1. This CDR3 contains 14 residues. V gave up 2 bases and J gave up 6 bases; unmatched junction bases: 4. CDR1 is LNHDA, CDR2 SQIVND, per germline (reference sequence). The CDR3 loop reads CASSIQGVGQPQHF. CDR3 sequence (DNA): TGTGCCAGTAGTATACAGGGGGTAGGTCAGCCCCAGCATTTT.

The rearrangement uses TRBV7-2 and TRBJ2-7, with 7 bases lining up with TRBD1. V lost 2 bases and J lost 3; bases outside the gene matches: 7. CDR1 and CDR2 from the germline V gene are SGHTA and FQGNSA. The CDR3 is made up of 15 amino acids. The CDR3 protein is CASSLPGTVVYEQYF. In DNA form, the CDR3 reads TGTGCCAGCAGCTTACCCGGGACAGTGGTCTACGAGCAGTACTTC.

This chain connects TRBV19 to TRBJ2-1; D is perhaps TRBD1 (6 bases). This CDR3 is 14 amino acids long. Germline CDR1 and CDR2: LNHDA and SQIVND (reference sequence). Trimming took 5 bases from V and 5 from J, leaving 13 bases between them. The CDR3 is CASSVTGLDNEQFF. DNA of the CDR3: TGTGCCAGTAGTGTTACAGGGCTGGACAATGAGCAGTTCTTC.

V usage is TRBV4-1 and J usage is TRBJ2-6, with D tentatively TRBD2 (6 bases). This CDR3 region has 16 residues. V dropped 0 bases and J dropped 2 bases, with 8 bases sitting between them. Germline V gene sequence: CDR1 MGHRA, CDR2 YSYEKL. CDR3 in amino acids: CASSQDGRTGANVLTF. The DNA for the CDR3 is TGCGCCAGCAGCCAAGACGGGAGAACTGGGGCCAACGTCCTGACTTTC.

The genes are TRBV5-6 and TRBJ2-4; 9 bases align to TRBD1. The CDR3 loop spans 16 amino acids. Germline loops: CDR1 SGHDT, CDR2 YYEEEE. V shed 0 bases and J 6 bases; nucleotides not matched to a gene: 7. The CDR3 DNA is TGTGCCAGCAGCTTGGCACAGGGGGCCGTTGGAAACATTCAGTACTTC. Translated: CASSLAQGAVGNIQYF.

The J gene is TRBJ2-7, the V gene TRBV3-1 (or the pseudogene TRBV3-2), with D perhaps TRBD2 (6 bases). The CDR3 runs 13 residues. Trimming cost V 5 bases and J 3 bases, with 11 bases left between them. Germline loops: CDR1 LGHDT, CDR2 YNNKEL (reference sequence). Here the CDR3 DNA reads TGTGCCAGCAGCTTTGGGGGAGGCTACGAGCAGTACTTC. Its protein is CASSFGGGYEQYF.

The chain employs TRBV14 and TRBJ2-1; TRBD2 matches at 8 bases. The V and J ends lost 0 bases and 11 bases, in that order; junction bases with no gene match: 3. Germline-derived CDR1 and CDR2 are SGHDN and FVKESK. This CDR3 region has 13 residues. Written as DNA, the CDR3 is TGTGCCAGCAGCCAAGACACTAGCGGACAGCAGTTCTTC. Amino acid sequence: CASSQDTSGQQFF.

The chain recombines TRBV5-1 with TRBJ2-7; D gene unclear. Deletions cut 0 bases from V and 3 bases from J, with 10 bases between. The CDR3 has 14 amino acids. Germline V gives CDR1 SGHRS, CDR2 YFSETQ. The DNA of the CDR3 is TGCGCCAGCAGCTTGGTGGAGACCATCTACGAGCAGTACTTC. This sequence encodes CASSLVETIYEQYF. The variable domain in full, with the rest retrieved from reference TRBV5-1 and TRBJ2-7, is KAGVTQTPRYLIKTRGQQVTLSCSPISGHRSVSWYQQTPGQGLQFLFEYFSETQRNKGNFPGRFSGRQFSNSRSEMNVSTLELGDSALYLCASSLVETIYEQYFGPGTRLTVT.

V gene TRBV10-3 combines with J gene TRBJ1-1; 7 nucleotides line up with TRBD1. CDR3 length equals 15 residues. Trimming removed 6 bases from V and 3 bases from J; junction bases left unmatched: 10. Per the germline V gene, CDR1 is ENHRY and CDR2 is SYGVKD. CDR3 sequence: CAIRDWGQGDTEAFF. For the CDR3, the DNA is TGTGCCATCAGGGACTGGGGGCAGGGGGACACTGAAGCTTTCTTT.

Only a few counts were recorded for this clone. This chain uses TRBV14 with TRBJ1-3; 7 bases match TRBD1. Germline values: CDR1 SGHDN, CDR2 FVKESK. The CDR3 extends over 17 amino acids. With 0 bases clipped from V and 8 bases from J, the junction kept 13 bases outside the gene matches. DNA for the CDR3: TGTGCCAGCAGCCAAGATAGTCCGGGACAGCGAACTGACACCATATATTTT. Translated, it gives CASSQDSPGQRTDTIYF.

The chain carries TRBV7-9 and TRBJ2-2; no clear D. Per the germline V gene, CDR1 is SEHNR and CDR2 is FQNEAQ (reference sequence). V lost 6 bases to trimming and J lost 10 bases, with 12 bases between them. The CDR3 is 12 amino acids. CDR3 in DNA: TGTGCCAGCAGTAGAGACTCACTGGAGCTGTTTTTT. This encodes CASSRDSLELFF.

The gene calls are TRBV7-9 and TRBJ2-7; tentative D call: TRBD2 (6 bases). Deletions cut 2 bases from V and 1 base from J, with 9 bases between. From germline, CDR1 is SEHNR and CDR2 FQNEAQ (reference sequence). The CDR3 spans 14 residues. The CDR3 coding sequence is TGTGCCAGCAGCTTACTAGCGTCTTCCTACGAGCAGTACTTC. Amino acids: CASSLLASSYEQYF.